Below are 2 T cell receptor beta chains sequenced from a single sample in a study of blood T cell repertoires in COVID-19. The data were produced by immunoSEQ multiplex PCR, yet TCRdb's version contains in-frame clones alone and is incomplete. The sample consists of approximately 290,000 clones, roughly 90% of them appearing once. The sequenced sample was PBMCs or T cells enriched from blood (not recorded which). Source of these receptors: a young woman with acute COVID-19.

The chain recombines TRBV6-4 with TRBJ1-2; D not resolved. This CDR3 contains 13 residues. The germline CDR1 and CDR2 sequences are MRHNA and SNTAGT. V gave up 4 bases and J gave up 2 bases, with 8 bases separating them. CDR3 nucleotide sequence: TGTGCCAGCAGTGGCGGTCAGAACTATGGCTACACCTTC. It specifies CASSGGQNYGYTF.

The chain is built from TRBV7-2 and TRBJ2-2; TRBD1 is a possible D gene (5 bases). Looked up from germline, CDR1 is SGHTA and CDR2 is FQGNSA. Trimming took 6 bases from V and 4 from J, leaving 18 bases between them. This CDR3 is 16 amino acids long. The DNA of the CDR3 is TGTGCCAGCAGTTTCACGAGTAGAACAGGCACCGGGGAGCTGTTTTTT. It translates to CASSFTSRTGTGELFF.